The 29 T cell receptor beta chains below come from one sample, sequenced in a study of cytomegalovirus exposure and HLA in healthy donors (dated by TCRdb to about 2017). The library relied on the immunoSEQ multiplex PCR assay. The multiplex PCR relied on a mix of 60 forward primers for TCR Vbeta segments and 13 reverse primers for TCR Jbeta segments. TCRdb took over this immuneACCESS table, retaining in-frame rearrangements with V and J assigned. Such tables are incomplete; in checked studies, under half of the missing clones stem from an unresolved V gene, and the remainder is unexplained. The sample contains 100,000 to 120,000 clones, about four fifths of them found a single time. 2.5% of the sample is held by the ten biggest clonotypes. Sequencing was carried out using PBMCs. These receptors came from a woman under 30 in good health and CMV-seronegative.

The chain couples TRBV4-1 to TRBJ2-3, with TRBD2 matching over 7 bases. Looked up from germline, CDR1 is MGHRA and CDR2 is YSYEKL. J lost 4 bases, V lost 1 base, and 8 bases had no gene match. This CDR3 region has 16 residues. In DNA, the CDR3 is TGCGCCAGCAGCCAAGTTGGGCGGGAGCAGGCAGATACGCAGTATTTT. Encoded protein: CASSQVGREQADTQYF.

This chain joins TRBV15 and TRBJ2-2; TRBD2 matches at 11 bases. The CDR3 totals 17 residues. The germline V gene encodes CDR1 LNHNV and CDR2 YYDKDF (reference sequence). Losses at the gene ends were 1 base for V and 5 bases for J; bases not matched to a gene: 6. In nucleotides, the CDR3 is TGTGCCACCAGCAGAGTAGTAGCGGGAGGGAGGACCGGGGAGCTGTTTTTT. It codes for CATSRVVAGGRTGELFF.

Here the CDR3 DNA reads TGTGCCAGCAGCTTAGATCGTAACACAGATACGCAGTATTTT. The encoded protein is CASSLDRNTDTQYF. V gene TRBV11-2 combines with J gene TRBJ2-3, with D unclear. The CDR3 is 14 residues long. Deletions cut 0 bases from V and 2 bases from J, with 6 bases between. Per the germline V gene, CDR1 is SGHAT and CDR2 is FQNNGV.

The chain links TRBV28 to TRBJ2-7; no reliable D call. The CDR3 has 15 residues. CDR1 and CDR2 (germline): MDHEN, SYDVKM. V gave up 4 bases and J gave up 4 bases, with 17 bases separating them. The CDR3 sequence: CASSSPPASNYEQYF. CDR3 in DNA: TGTGCCAGCAGTTCCCCCCCCGCAAGCAATTACGAGCAGTACTTC.

The J gene is TRBJ1-5, the V gene TRBV5-6, with TRBD1 matching over 10 bases. J gave up 5 bases and V 4 bases, and 6 bases lay outside the gene matches. Germline CDR1 reads SGHDT; CDR2 reads YYEEEE. The CDR3 has 15 amino acids. CDR3 bases: TGTGCCAGCAGCCCCCGGACAGGGGGGGATCAGCCCCAGCATTTT. It codes for CASSPRTGGDQPQHF. Variable domain in full (rest from reference TRBV5-6 and TRBJ1-5): DAGVTQSPTHLIKTRGQQVTLRCSPKSGHDTVSWYQQALGQGPQFIFQYYEEEERQRGNFPDRFSGHQFPNYSSELNVNALLLGDSALYLCASSPRTGGDQPQHFGDGTRLSIL.

This clone was recorded only once. The rearrangement uses TRBV21-1 and TRBJ2-1; whether TRBD1, the table's D call, matches the DNA was not checked. TRBV21-1 is recorded as a pseudogene. CDR3 size: 15 residues. The CDR3 loop reads CASSKAGGQANEQFF. DNA of the CDR3: TGTGCCAGCAGCAAAGCGGGGGGACAGGCGAATGAGCAGTTCTTC.

A remark on this clone: At one end, the junction sequence differs from germline, possibly due to a read error. V usage is TRBV4-1 and J usage is TRBJ2-1, with 7 bases fitting TRBD2. Germline CDR1 and CDR2: MGHRA and YSYEKL. The CDR3 covers 16 residues. The chain's CDR3 is CASSPFLAALWNEHFF. CDR3 coding DNA: TGCGCCAGCAGCCCCTTCCTAGCGGCCCTCTGGAATGAGCATTTCTTC.

The table lists this clone with a few counts. This chain connects TRBV7-2 to TRBJ1-4, with 10 bases lining up with TRBD1. Germline trimming cut 3 bases from V and 3 bases from J; bases unmatched to any gene: 7. This CDR3 comprises 17 residues. Germline V lookup: CDR1 SGHTA, CDR2 FQGNSA. The CDR3 is CASSFVDRGSANEKLFF. The CDR3 region has the DNA TGTGCCAGCAGCTTCGTGGACAGGGGGTCTGCTAATGAAAAACTGTTTTTT.

J is TRBJ1-2 and V is TRBV6-5; maybe TRBD1 (5 bases). CDR3 length equals 14 residues. V lost 6 bases, J lost 4 bases, and 15 bases lay in between. Looked up from germline, CDR1 is MNHEY and CDR2 is SVGAGI. The DNA for the CDR3 is TGTGCCAGCAGCCCATTTAGGGGAATCTATGGCTACACCTTC. Amino acid sequence: CASSPFRGIYGYTF.

V usage is TRBV2 and J usage is TRBJ2-7; D may be TRBD2 (5 bases). Germline lookup yields CDR1 SNHLY and CDR2 FYNNEI. V lost 6 bases, J lost 3 bases, and 9 bases lay in between. CDR3 length: 12 residues. CDR3: CASRTDFYEQYF. In DNA form, the CDR3 reads TGTGCCAGCAGGACGGACTTCTACGAGCAGTACTTC.

This clone was detected once. The genes are TRBV11-2 and TRBJ2-4; TRBD2 aligns across 7 bases. With 0 bases clipped from V and 6 bases from J, the junction kept 8 bases outside the gene matches. This CDR3 has 16 amino acids. Germline V gene data show CDR1 as SGHAT and CDR2 as FQNNGV. CDR3 DNA sequence: TGTGCCAGCAGCTTAGATTGGGAGGGAAAGGGAAACATTCAGTACTTC. Protein sequence: CASSLDWEGKGNIQYF.

The V gene is TRBV5-4, the J gene TRBJ1-6; 9 bases fit TRBD1. The CDR3 is 18 amino acids. The germline CDR1 and CDR2 sequences are SGHNT and YYREEE (reference sequence). The junction had 8 bases not matched to a gene; V was cut back by 4 bases and J by 0 bases. CDR3 amino acids: CASSLDRGLSSYNSPLHF. The DNA for the CDR3 is TGTGCCAGCAGCCTTGACAGGGGGTTGTCCTCCTATAATTCACCCCTCCACTTT.

This clone was seen just once. This chain uses TRBV15 with TRBJ1-5, with 9 nucleotides matching TRBD1. CDR1 is LNHNV, CDR2 YYDKDF, per germline (reference sequence). J was trimmed by 1 base and V by 5 bases; bases with no gene match: 15. The CDR3 runs to 19 residues. This chain's CDR3 is CATSSRKGTGQGSNQPQHF. CDR3 in DNA: TGTGCCACCAGCTCCCGAAAGGGGACAGGACAGGGGAGCAATCAGCCCCAGCATTTT.

The gene calls are TRBV4-1 and TRBJ1-5, with a tentative D call TRBD1 (5 bases). The germline V gene encodes CDR1 MGHRA and CDR2 YSYEKL. The V end was cut by 1 base, the J end by 6 bases, with 13 bases between. The CDR3 consists of 15 residues. The CDR3 here is CASSQVGYRFQPQHF. CDR3 in DNA: TGCGCCAGCAGCCAAGTCGGGTACAGGTTTCAGCCCCAGCATTTT.

The genes are TRBV7-2 and TRBJ1-5, with TRBD1 as a possible D gene (6 bases). CDR1 SGHTA and CDR2 FQGNSA come from the germline V gene. The ends were cut back, 5 bases at V and 4 bases at J, with 9 bases in the middle. The CDR3 runs to 13 residues. The CDR3, as DNA: TGTGCCAGCAGCGGACAGAGGAATCAGCCCCAGCATTTT. As protein: CASSGQRNQPQHF.

The chain employs TRBV5-5 and TRBJ1-6, with TRBD1 matching over 8 bases. This CDR3 comprises 16 residues. J lost 0 bases, V lost 3 bases, and 2 bases had no gene match. Germline-derived CDR1 and CDR2 are SGHKS and YYEKEE (reference sequence). The CDR3 spells CASSWDRTSYNSPLHF. CDR3 DNA: TGTGCCAGCAGCTGGGACAGGACCTCCTATAATTCACCCCTCCACTTT.

The chain has TRBV28 and TRBJ2-1, with a weak D call TRBD1 (5 bases). The germline CDR1 and CDR2 sequences are MDHEN and SYDVKM. The CDR3 contains 16 residues. Trimming removed 5 bases from V and 5 bases from J, with 19 bases in between. The CDR3 is CASSQSPGRGDNEQFF. DNA of the CDR3: TGTGCCAGCAGTCAAAGTCCAGGGCGCGGCGACAATGAGCAGTTCTTC.

V and J are TRBV29-1 and TRBJ1-3; D unclear. Germline V CDR1 and CDR2: SQVTM, ANQGSEA. Trimming took off 6 bases at V and 1 base at J, with 10 bases between the two ends. This CDR3 has 13 amino acids. The CDR3 coding sequence is TGCAGCGTCATAGCGGATTCTGGAAACACCATATATTTT. Protein product: CSVIADSGNTIYF.

The chain combines TRBV7-2 with TRBJ2-3; tentatively, D is TRBD1 (6 bases). Trimming removed 4 bases from V and 1 base from J, with 9 bases in between. CDR3 length equals 14 residues. The V gene's germline CDR1 is SGHTA and CDR2 FQGNSA. CDR3 DNA: TGTGCCAGCAGCTATGGGACACGCACAGATACGCAGTATTTT. It is translated as CASSYGTRTDTQYF.

The CDR3 nucleotides read TGTGCCAGCAGGGGACTAGAAACAGATACGCAGTATTTT. Its protein product is CASRGLETDTQYF. The chain carries TRBV2 and TRBJ2-3; TRBD2 agrees at 8 bases. CDR1 and CDR2 (germline): SNHLY, FYNNEI. J gave up 3 bases and V 6 bases, and 2 bases lay outside the gene matches. The CDR3 runs 13 residues.

The rearrangement uses TRBV5-1 and TRBJ2-7; D possibly corresponds to TRBD2 (7 bases). Germline-derived CDR1 and CDR2 are SGHRS and YFSETQ. The CDR3 extends over 14 amino acids. V gave up 6 bases and J gave up 0 bases, with 13 bases separating them. The CDR3 region has the DNA TGCGCCAGCACGGCGGGGGCTCTCTCCTACGAGCAGTACGTC. It yields the protein CASTAGALSYEQYV.

Only one count was recorded for this clone. The chain links TRBV14 to TRBJ2-7; 8 bases align to TRBD2. J was trimmed by 5 bases and V by 0 bases; bases with no gene match: 9. Germline values: CDR1 SGHDN, CDR2 FVKESK. This CDR3 has 16 residues. CDR3 nucleotides: TGTGCCAGCAGCCAAGATCCAGCGGGAGCTGGCAACGAGCAGTACTTC. Its translation: CASSQDPAGAGNEQYF.

The rearrangement uses TRBV5-1 and TRBJ2-3; 7 bases are a match to TRBD2. Germline CDR1 SGHRS, CDR2 YFSETQ. With 7 bases clipped from V and 0 bases from J, the junction kept 8 bases outside the gene matches. This CDR3 spans 15 amino acids. The CDR3 spells CASRTGAGSTDTQYF. The CDR3 nucleotides read TGCGCCAGCCGAACTGGAGCGGGGAGCACAGATACGCAGTATTTT. The variable domain in full, with the rest retrieved from reference TRBV5-1 and TRBJ2-3, is KAGVTQTPRYLIKTRGQQVTLSCSPISGHRSVSWYQQTPGQGLQFLFEYFSETQRNKGNFPGRFSGRQFSNSRSEMNVSTLELGDSALYLCASRTGAGSTDTQYFGPGTRLTVL.

The J gene is TRBJ2-7, the V gene TRBV7-9; possibly TRBD2 for D (8 bases). The V end was cut by 5 bases, the J end by 6 bases, with 20 bases between. The CDR3 totals 15 residues. Germline lookup yields CDR1 SEHNR and CDR2 FQNEAQ (reference sequence). DNA of the CDR3: TGTGCCAGCAGCCGCCTCGGACAGGCGGGGGGCGAGCAGTACTTC. It encodes CASSRLGQAGGEQYF.

This chain uses TRBV12-5 with TRBJ2-7, with 9 bases that match TRBD2. The CDR3 runs to 13 residues. The germline CDR1 and CDR2 sequences are LGHNT and FRNRAP. The chain's CDR3 is CAPIRTSAYEQYF. CDR3 coding DNA: TGTGCCCCTATCCGGACTAGCGCCTACGAGCAGTACTTC.

The V gene is TRBV5-4, the J gene TRBJ2-1, with 7 bases fitting TRBD2. After removal of 0 bases from V and 5 bases from J, the junction contained 11 bases not matched to a gene. The germline gives CDR1 SGHNT, CDR2 YYREEE (reference sequence). The CDR3 runs 17 residues. The CDR3 coding sequence is TGTGCCAGCAGCTTGGCCGTACTAGCGCTGACCCACAATGAGCAGTTCTTC. Translation: CASSLAVLALTHNEQFF.

The chain combines TRBV30 with TRBJ1-4; 10 bases map to TRBD1. Unmatched junction bases numbered 4, after V lost 7 bases and J lost 5 bases. The CDR3 loop spans 13 amino acids. The germline V gene has CDR1 GTSNPN and CDR2 SVGIG (reference sequence). The CDR3 loop is CAFEGQGNEKLFF. The DNA of the CDR3 is TGTGCCTTCGAGGGACAGGGGAATGAAAAACTGTTTTTT.

This clone turned up a few times. The chain couples TRBV29-1 to TRBJ1-1; no definite D call. Trimming removed 6 bases from V and 1 base from J, with 6 bases in between. The CDR3 loop spans 11 amino acids. Germline V gene data show CDR1 as SQVTM and CDR2 as ANQGSEA. CDR3 amino acids: CSVVANTEAFF. In DNA form, the CDR3 reads TGCAGCGTAGTGGCGAACACTGAAGCTTTCTTT.

To note about this clone: Different DNA sequences within this sample yield the same CDR3. CDR3 loop: CASSRGSNQPQHF. Here the CDR3 DNA reads TGCGCCAGCAGTAGGGGGAGCAATCAGCCCCAGCATTTT. The gene calls are TRBV5-1 and TRBJ1-5; D is perhaps TRBD1 (6 bases). V gave up 5 bases and J gave up 1 base, with 7 bases separating them. CDR1 is SGHRS and CDR2 is YFSETQ in the germline V gene. The CDR3 runs 13 residues.